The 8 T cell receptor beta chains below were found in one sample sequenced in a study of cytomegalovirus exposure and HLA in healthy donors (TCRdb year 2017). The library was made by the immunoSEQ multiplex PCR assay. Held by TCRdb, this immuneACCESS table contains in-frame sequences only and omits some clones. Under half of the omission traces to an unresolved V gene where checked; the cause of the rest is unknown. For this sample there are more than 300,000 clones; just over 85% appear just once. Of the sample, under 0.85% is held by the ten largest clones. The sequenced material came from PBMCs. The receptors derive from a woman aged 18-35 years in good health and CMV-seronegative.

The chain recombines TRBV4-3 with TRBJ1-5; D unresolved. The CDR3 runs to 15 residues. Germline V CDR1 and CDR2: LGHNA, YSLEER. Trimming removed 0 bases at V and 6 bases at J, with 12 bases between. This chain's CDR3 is CASSQDSRESQPQHF. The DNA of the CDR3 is TGCGCCAGCAGCCAAGATTCCCGGGAAAGTCAGCCCCAGCATTTT.

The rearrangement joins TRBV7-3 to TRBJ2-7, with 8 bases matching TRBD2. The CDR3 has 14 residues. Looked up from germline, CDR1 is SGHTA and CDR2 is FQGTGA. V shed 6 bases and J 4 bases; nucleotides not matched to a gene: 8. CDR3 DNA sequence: TGTGCCAGCAGTAGCGGGGCACCGCCGTACGAGCAGTACTTC. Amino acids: CASSSGAPPYEQYF.

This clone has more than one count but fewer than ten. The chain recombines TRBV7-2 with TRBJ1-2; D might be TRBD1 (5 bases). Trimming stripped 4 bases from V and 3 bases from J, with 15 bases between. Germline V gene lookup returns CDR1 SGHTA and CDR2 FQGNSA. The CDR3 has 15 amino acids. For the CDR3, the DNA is TGTGCCAGCAGCTATGGCCTTGGGGCGGACTATGGCTACACCTTC. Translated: CASSYGLGADYGYTF. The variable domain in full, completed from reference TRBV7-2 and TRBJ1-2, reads GAGVSQSPSNKVTEKGKDVELRCDPISGHTALYWYRQSLGQGLEFLIYFQGNSAPDKSGLPSDRFSAERTGGSVSTLTIQRTQQEDSAVYLCASSYGLGADYGYTFGSGTRLTVV.

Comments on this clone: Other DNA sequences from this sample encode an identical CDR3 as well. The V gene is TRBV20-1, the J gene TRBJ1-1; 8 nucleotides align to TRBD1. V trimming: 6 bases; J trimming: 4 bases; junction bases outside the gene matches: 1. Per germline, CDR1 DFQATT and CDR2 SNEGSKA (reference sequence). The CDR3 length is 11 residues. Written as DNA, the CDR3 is TGCAGTGCCGACAGGGGCACTGAAGCTTTCTTT. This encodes CSADRGTEAFF.

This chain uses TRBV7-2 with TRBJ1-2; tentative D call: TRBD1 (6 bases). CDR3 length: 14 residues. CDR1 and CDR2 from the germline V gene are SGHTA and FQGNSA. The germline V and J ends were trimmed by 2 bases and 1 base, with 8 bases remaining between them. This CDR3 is CASSLRTVNYGYTF. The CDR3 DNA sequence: TGTGCCAGCAGCTTACGGACAGTTAACTATGGCTACACCTTC.

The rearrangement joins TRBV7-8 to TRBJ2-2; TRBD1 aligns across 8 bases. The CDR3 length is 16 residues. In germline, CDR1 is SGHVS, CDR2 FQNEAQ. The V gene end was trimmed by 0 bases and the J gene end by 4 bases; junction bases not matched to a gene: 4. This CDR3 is CASSLASRGPTGELFF. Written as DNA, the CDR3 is TGTGCCAGCAGCTTAGCTTCCAGGGGGCCCACCGGGGAGCTGTTTTTT.

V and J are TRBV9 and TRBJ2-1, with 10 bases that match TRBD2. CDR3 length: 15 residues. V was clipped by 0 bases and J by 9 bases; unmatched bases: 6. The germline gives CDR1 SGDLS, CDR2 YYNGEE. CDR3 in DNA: TGTGCCAGCAGCGTAGCTCTAGCGGGAGTACCTGAGCAGTTCTTC. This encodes CASSVALAGVPEQFF.

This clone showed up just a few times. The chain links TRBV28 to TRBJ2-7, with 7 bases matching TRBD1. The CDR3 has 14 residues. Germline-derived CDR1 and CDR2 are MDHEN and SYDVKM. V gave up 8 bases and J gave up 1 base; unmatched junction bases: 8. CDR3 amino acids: CASQPGQLSYEQYF. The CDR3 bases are TGTGCCAGCCAGCCGGGACAGCTATCCTACGAGCAGTACTTC.